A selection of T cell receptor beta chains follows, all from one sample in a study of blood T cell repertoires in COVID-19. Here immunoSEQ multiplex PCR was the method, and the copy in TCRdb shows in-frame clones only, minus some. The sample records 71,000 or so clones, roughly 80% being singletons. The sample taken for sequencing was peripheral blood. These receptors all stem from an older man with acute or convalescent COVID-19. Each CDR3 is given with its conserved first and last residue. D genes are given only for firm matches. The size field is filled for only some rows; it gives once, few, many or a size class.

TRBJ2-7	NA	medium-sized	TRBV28	CASQTRSSYEQYF	TGTGCCAGCCAGACTAGGTCTTCCTACGAGCAGTACTTC
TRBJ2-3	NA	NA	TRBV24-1	CATSDAERGSTDTQYF	TGTGCCACCAGTGATGCGGAAAGGGGGTCCACAGATACGCAGTATTTT
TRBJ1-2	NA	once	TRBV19	CASNEPSGGPSGYTF	TGTGCCAGTAATGAGCCCTCCGGGGGACCGTCTGGCTACACCTTC
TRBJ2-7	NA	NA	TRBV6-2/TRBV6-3	CASSSPGSSYEQYF	TGTGCCAGCAGTTCCCCGGGGAGCTCCTACGAGCAGTACTTC
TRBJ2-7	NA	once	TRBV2	CASKLQLSSYEQYF	TGTGCCAGTAAACTACAATTAAGCTCCTACGAGCAGTACTTC
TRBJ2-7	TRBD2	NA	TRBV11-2	CASSFTLAGGREQYF	TGTGCCAGCAGCTTCACACTAGCGGGAGGGCGAGAGCAGTACTTC
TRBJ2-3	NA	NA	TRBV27	CASSSTPGLPSTDTQYF	TGTGCCAGCAGTTCCACACCGGGACTCCCATCCACAGATACGCAGTATTTT
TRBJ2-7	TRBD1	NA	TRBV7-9	CASSSRDRGYEQYF	TGTGCCAGCAGCAGCCGGGACAGGGGTTACGAGCAGTACTTC
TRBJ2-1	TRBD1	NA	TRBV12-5	CASGSPTGAYNEQFF	TGTGCTAGTGGTTCTCCCACAGGGGCCTACAATGAGCAGTTCTTC
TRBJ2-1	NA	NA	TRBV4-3	CASSLAGQFEQFF	TGCGCCAGCAGCCTAGCAGGACAGTTTGAGCAGTTCTTC
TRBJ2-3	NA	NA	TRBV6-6	CASSERQSTDTQYF	TGTGCCAGCAGCGAGAGACAGAGCACAGATACGCAGTATTTT
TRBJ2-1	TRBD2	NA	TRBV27	CASSPGLFVLAEESYNEQFF	TGTGCCAGCAGCCCCGGTCTTTTCGTACTAGCGGAGGAGTCCTACAATGAGCAGTTCTTC
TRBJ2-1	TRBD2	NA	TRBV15	CATSRPGLAENEQFF	TGTGCCACCAGCAGACCGGGACTAGCGGAGAATGAGCAGTTCTTC
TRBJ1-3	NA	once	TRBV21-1	CASSGDIRRGNTIYF	TGTGCCAGCAGCGGGGACATCCGCCGTGGAAACACCATATATTTT
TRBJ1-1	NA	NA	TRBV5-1	CASSSGDGNTEAFF	TGCGCCAGCAGCTCAGGGGACGGGAACACTGAAGCTTTCTTT
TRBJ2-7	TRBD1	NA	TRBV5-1	CASSRTGTGMDEQYF	TGCGCCAGCAGCCGTACCGGGACAGGGATGGACGAGCAGTACTTC
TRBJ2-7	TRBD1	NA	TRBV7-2	CASSLYRGRDEQYF	TGTGCCAGCAGCTTATACAGGGGGCGCGACGAGCAGTACTTC
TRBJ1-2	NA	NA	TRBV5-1	CASSLEGWANYGYTF	TGCGCCAGCAGCTTGGAAGGCTGGGCGAACTATGGCTACACCTTC
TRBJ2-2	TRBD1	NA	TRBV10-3	CAIRQGASGELFF	TGTGCCATCAGGCAGGGGGCTAGCGGGGAGCTGTTTTTT
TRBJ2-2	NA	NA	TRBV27	CASSFGRRGSNTGELFF	TGTGCCAGCAGTTTCGGAAGGCGGGGATCGAACACCGGGGAGCTGTTTTTT
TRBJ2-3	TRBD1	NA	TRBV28	CASSSQGADRKADTQYF	TGTGCCAGCAGTTCACAGGGGGCTGACAGAAAAGCAGATACGCAGTATTTT
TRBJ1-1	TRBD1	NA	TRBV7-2	CASSSQGRGAAEAFF	TGTGCCAGCAGCTCCCAAGGCAGGGGGGCAGCTGAAGCTTTCTTT
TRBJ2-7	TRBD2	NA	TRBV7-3	CASSPRGSGRNEQYF	TGTGCCAGCAGCCCCCGGGGGAGCGGGAGAAACGAGCAGTACTTC
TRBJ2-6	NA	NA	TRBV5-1	CASQAAPGTGANVLTF	TGCGCCTCCCAGGCGGCCCCCGGGACAGGGGCCAACGTCCTGACTTTC
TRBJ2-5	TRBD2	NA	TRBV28	CASSRLAGGEETQYF	TGTGCCAGCAGTCGACTAGCGGGTGGGGAAGAGACCCAGTACTTC
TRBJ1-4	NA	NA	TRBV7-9	CASSRTMEKLFF	TGTGCCAGCAGCCGCACAATGGAAAAACTGTTTTTT
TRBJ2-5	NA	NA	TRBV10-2	CASSEHILQHQETQYF	TGCGCCAGCAGTGAGCATATATTGCAACATCAAGAGACCCAGTACTTC
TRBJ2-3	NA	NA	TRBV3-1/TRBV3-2	CASSRRVGTDTQYF	TGTGCCAGCAGCCGTCGAGTTGGCACAGATACGCAGTATTTT
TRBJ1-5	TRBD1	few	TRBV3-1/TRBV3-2	CASSRTGGDQPQHF	TGTGCCAGCAGCCGGACAGGCGGGGATCAGCCCCAGCATTTT
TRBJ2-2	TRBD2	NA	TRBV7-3	CASSSYLTSGRANTGELFF	TGTGCCAGCAGCTCATACCTGACTAGCGGGAGGGCGAACACCGGGGAGCTGTTTTTT
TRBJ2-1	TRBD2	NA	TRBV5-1	CASSILAAYNEQFF	TGCGCCAGCAGCATTCTAGCGGCGTACAATGAGCAGTTCTTC
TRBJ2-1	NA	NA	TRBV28	CASIREPLSYNEQFF	TGTGCCAGCATCAGGGAACCCCTCTCCTACAATGAGCAGTTCTTC
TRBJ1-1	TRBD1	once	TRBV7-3	CASSLNRGTEAFF	TGTGCCAGCAGCCTAAACAGGGGAACTGAAGCTTTCTTT
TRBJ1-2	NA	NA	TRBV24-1	CATSRPWDTEGRGYTF	TGTGCCACCAGTAGACCGTGGGACACCGAAGGTCGGGGCTACACCTTC
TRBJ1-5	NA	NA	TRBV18	CASSFTGLSSNQPQHF	TGTGCCAGCTCATTTACGGGACTCTCGAGCAATCAGCCCCAGCATTTT